The source of this T cell receptor beta chain is a study of neoadjuvant anti-PD-1 for oral cavity cancer. Whole-study context: Patients without progression got a fourth dose around day 43.

TCRdb keeps only in-frame clones here, not all; method: immunoSEQ multiplex PCR. The sample yields tens of thousands of clones, 25% to 35% seen once. Documented time point: after neoadjuvant nivolumab, at surgical resection. Looked up from germline, CDR1 is MRHNA and CDR2 is SNTAGT. CDR3 length: 13 residues. Trimming stripped 0 bases from V and 4 bases from J, with 4 bases between. The chain combines TRBV6-4 with TRBJ1-5; no firm D call. Sample: tumor tissue, taken after nivolumab (anti-PD-1) treatment. The receptor was isolated from a person aged 35 to 85 with oral cavity squamous cell carcinoma. CDR3 sequence: CASSDSPNQPQHF. In DNA, the CDR3 is TGTGCCAGCAGTGACTCTCCAAATCAGCCCCAGCATTTT.